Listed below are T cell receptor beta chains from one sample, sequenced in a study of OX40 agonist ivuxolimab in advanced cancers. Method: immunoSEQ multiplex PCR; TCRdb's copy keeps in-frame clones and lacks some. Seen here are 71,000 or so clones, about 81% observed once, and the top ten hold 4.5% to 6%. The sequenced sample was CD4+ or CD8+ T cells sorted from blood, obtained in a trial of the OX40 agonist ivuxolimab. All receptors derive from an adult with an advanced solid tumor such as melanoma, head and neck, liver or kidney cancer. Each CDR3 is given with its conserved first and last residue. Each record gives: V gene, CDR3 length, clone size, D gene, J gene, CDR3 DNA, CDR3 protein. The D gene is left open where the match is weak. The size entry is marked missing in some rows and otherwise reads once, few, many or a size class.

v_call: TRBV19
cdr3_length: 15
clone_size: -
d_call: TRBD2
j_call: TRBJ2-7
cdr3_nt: TGTGCCAGTAGTATCGTGGCGGGAGTTACGTACGAGCAGTACTTC
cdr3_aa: CASSIVAGVTYEQYF

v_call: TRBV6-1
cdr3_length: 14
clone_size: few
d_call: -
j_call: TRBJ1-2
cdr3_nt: TGTGCCAGCAGTGAACTCGGCTCAGGTGCTGGCTACACCTTC
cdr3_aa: CASSELGSGAGYTF

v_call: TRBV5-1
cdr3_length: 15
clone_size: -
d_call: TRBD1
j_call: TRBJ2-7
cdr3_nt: TGCGCCAGCAGCTTGCTGACAGGGGTGCCCTACGAGCAGTACTTC
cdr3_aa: CASSLLTGVPYEQYF

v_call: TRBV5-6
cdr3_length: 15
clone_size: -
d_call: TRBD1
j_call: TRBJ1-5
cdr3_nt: TGTGCCAGCAGCTTAAACAGGGGGAGCCATCAGCCCCAGCATTTT
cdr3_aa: CASSLNRGSHQPQHF

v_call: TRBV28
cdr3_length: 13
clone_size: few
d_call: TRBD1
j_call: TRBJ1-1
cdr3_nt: TGTGCCAGCAGTTTCTCCGACAGGGGGGTGGCTTTCTTT
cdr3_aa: CASSFSDRGVAFF

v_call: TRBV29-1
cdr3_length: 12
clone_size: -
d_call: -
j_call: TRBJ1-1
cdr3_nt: TGCAGCGTTGGAGGGGTTGACACTGAAGCTTTCTTT
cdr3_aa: CSVGGVDTEAFF

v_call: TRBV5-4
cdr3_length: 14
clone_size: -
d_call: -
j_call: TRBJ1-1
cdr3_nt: TGTGCCAGCAGCCCCGGGACGGGGTGGACTGAAGCTTTCTTT
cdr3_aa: CASSPGTGWTEAFF

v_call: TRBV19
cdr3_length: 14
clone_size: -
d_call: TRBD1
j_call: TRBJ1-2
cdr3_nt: TGTGCCAGTAGGCCCGGGACAGCCTTCTATGGCTACACCTTC
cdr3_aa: CASRPGTAFYGYTF

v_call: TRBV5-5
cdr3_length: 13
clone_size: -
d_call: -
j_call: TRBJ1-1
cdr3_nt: TGTGCCAGCAGGTATACAACGAACACTGAAGCTTTCTTT
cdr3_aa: CASRYTTNTEAFF

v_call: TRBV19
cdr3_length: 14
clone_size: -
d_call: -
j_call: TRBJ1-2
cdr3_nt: TGTGCCAGTAGTATAGTCACAGGATTCTATGGCTACACCTTC
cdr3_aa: CASSIVTGFYGYTF

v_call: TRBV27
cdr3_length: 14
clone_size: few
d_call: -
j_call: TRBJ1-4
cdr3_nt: TGTGCCAGCAGTTTGACAGGTCACGATGAAAAACTGTTTTTT
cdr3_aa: CASSLTGHDEKLFF

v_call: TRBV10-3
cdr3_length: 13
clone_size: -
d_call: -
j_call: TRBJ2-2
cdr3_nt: TGTGCCAGCAAGGGGTTGTTAGCGGGGGAGCTGTTTTTT
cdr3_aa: CASKGLLAGELFF

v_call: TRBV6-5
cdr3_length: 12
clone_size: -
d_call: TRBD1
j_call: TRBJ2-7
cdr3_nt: TGTGCCAGCAGTACAGGGGGCAGGGAGCAGTACTTC
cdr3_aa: CASSTGGREQYF

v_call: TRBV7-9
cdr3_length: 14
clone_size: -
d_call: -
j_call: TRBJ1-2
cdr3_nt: TGTGCCAGCAGCTTAGGCGAGGAGGAGGATGGCTACACCTTC
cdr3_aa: CASSLGEEEDGYTF

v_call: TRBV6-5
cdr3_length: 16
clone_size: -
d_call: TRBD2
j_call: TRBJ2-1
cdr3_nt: TGTGCCAGCAGTTACTCGACGGGGGGGGACTACAATGAGCAGTTCTTC
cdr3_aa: CASSYSTGGDYNEQFF

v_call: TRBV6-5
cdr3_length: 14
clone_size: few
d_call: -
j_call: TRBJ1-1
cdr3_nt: TGTGCCAGCAGTTCAGGACCGGTCGGGGGTGAAGCTTTCTTT
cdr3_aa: CASSSGPVGGEAFF

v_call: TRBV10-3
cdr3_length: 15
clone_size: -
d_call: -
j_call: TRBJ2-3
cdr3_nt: TGTGCCATCAGTGACAGCGGGTTCAACACAGATACGCAGTATTTT
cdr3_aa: CAISDSGFNTDTQYF

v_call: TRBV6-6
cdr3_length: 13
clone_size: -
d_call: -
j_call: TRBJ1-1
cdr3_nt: TGTGCCAGCAGGTATAAAGCGAACACTGAAGCTTTCTTT
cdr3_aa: CASRYKANTEAFF

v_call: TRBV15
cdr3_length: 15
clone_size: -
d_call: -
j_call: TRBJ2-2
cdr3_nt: TGTGCCACCAGCAGAGGGACACCGAACACCGGGGAGCTGTTTTTT
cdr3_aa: CATSRGTPNTGELFF

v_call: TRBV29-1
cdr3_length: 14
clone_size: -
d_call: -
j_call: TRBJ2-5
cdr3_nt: TGCAGCGTTGTTGGGGGGCCCACGCGCGAGACCCAGTACTTC
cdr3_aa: CSVVGGPTRETQYF

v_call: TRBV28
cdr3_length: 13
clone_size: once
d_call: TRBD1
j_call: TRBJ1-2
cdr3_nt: TGTGCCAGCAGATCCGGGGACAGGGCGGGCTACACCTTC
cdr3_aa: CASRSGDRAGYTF

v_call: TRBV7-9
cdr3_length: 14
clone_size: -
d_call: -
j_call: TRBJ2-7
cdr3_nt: TGTGCCAGCAGCTTAGGCCAGGTCTCCTACGAGCAGTACTTC
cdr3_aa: CASSLGQVSYEQYF

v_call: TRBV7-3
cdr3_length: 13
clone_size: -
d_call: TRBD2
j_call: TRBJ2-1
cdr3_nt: TGTGCCAGTGAAGCGGGGGGAGGAAATGAGCAGTTCTTC
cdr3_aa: CASEAGGGNEQFF

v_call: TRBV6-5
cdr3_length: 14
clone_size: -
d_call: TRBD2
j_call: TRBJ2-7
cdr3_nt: TGTGCCAGCAGTTACCTAGCGGGGACGTACGAGCAGTACTTC
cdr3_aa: CASSYLAGTYEQYF

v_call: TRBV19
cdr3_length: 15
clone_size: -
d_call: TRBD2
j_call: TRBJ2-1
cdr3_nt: TGTGCCAGTACCCCAAAGGCGGGGGATGAGGGTGAGCAGTTCTTC
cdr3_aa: CASTPKAGDEGEQFF

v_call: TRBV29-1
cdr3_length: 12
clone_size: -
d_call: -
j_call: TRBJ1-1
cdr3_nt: TGCAGCGGGACAGTGGTGAACACTGAAGCTTTCTTT
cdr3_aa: CSGTVVNTEAFF

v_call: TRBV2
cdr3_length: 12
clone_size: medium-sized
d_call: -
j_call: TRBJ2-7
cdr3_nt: TGTGCCAGCAGTGTCAGGGATTACGAGCAGTACTTC
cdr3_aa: CASSVRDYEQYF

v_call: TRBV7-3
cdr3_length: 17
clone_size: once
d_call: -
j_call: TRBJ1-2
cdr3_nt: TGTGCCAGCAGCCCGCAGGGCGGGGAGGGAGCGCGCCGCGGCTACACCTTC
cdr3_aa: CASSPQGGEGARRGYTF

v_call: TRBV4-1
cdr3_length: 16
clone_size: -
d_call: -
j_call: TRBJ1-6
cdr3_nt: TGCGCCAGCAGCCAAGTCGATAGGGGAGGGAACTCACCCCTCCACTTT
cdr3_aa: CASSQVDRGGNSPLHF

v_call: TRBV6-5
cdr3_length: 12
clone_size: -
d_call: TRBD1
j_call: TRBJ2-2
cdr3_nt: TGTGCCAGCAGGGGACAGGGCGGGGAGCTGTTTTTT
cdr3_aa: CASRGQGGELFF

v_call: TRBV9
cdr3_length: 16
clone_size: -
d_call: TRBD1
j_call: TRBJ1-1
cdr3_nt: TGTGCCAGCAGGGCCGGGACAGGTGGAGTGCACACTGAAGCTTTCTTT
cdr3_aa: CASRAGTGGVHTEAFF

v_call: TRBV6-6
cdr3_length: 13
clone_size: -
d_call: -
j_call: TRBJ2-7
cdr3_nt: TGTGCCAGCAGGTTGGCTAGTAACTACGAGCAGTACTTC
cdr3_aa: CASRLASNYEQYF

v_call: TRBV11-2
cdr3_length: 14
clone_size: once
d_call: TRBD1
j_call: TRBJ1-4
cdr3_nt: TGTGCCAGCAGCTTAGGACAGGGTTGGGAAAAACTGTTTTTT
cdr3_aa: CASSLGQGWEKLFF

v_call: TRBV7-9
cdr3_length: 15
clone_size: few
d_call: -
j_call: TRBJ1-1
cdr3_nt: TGTGCCAGCAGCCCAAAACAGAGACTGTCAACTGAAGCTTTCTTT
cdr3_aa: CASSPKQRLSTEAFF

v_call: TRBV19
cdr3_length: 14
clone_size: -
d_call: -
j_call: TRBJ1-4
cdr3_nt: TGTGCCAGTTCAGCAGGGGCTTCCAATGAAAAACTGTTTTTT
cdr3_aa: CASSAGASNEKLFF

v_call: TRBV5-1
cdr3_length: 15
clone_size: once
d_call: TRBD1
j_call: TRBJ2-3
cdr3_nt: TGCGCCAGCAGCCCAGGGGGCCGTGGCACAGATACGCAGTATTTT
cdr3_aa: CASSPGGRGTDTQYF

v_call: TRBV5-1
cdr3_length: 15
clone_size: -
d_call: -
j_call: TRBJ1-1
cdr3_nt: TGCGCCAGCAGCTTTTCGCGGACTATGAACACTGAAGCTTTCTTT
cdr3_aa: CASSFSRTMNTEAFF

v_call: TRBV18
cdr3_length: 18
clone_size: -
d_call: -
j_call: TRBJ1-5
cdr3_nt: TGTGCCAGCTCACCACTATTCCGACAGATTAATAGCAATCAGCCCCAGCATTTT
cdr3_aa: CASSPLFRQINSNQPQHF

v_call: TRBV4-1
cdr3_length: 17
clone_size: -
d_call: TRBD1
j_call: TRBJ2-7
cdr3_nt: TGCGCCAGCAGCCATGGACCGGGACAGCCTCCAACCTACGAGCAGTACTTC
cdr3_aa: CASSHGPGQPPTYEQYF

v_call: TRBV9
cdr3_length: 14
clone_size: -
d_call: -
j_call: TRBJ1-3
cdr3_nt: TGTGCCAGCAGCGGAAGGTTGTCTGGAAACACCATATATTTT
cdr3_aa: CASSGRLSGNTIYF

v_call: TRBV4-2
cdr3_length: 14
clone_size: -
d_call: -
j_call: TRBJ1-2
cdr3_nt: TGTGCCAGCAGCCAAGAGGAGGTCGGCTATGGCTACACCTTC
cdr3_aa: CASSQEEVGYGYTF

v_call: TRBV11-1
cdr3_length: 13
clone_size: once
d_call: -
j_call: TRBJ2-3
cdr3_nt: TGTGCCAGCAGCCGGGGTGCAACAGATACGCAGTATTTT
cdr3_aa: CASSRGATDTQYF

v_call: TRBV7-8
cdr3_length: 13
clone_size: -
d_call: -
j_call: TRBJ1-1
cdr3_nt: TGTGCCAGCAGCCCAACACTGGACACTGAAGCTTTCTTT
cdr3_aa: CASSPTLDTEAFF

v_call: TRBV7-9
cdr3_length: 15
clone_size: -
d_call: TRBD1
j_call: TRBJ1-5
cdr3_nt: TGTGCCAGCAGCTCGGGACAGAAACGCAATCAGCCCCAGCATTTT
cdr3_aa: CASSSGQKRNQPQHF

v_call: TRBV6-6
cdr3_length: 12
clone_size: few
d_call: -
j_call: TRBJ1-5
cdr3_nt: TGTGCCAGCGGACGGGAGCAACAGCCCCAGCATTTT
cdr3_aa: CASGREQQPQHF

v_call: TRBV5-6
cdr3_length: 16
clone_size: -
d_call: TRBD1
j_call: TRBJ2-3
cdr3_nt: TGTGCCAGCAGCTTGGGGGACAGGGGATTTATGGATACGCAGTATTTT
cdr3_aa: CASSLGDRGFMDTQYF

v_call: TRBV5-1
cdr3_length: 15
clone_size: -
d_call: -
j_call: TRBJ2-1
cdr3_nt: TGCGCCAGCAGCTTGGCAGGAGGTTCGATCAATGAGCAGTTCTTC
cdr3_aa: CASSLAGGSINEQFF

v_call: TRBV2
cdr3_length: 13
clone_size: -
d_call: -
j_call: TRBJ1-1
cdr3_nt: TGTGCCAGCAGTGAGGGTGTGAACACTGAAGCTTTCTTT
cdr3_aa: CASSEGVNTEAFF

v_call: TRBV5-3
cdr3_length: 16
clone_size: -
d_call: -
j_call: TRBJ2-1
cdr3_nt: TGTGCCAGAAGCTTGACCGACAGACGGCCCTACAATGAGCAGTTCTTC
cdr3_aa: CARSLTDRRPYNEQFF

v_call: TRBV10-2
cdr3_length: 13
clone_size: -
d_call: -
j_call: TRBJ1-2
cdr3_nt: TGCGCCAGCAGGGAAGACAACAACTATGGCTACACCTTC
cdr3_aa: CASREDNNYGYTF

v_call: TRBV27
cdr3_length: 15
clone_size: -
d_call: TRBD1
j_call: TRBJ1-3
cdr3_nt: TGTGCCAGCAGTAAAACAGGGGGCTATGGAAACACCATATATTTT
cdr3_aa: CASSKTGGYGNTIYF

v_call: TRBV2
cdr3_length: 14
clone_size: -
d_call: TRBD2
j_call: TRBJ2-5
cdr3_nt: TGTGCCAGCAGTGAAGCACTAGCGGTGGAGACCCAGTACTTC
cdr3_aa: CASSEALAVETQYF

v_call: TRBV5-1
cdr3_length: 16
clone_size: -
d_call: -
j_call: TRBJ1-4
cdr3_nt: TGCGCCAGCAGCTTGGGAGGGTTAGGCACTAATGAAAAACTGTTTTTT
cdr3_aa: CASSLGGLGTNEKLFF